This T cell receptor beta chain came from a study of blood T cell repertoires in COVID-19. Study-wide context: The analysed material was cDNA or gDNA that came from T cells, B-cell-depleted T cells, or PBMCs.

Germline CDR1 reads MNHEY; CDR2 reads SMNVEV (reference sequence). With V trimmed by 3 bases and J by 0 bases, 8 bases remained unmatched. The CDR3 is made up of 18 amino acids. In the source study's methods: Reference gene primer amplification gave estimated nucleated cell counts. Assay: immunoSEQ multiplex PCR; the TCRdb copy retains only in-frame clones and omits some. Clone size and the V and J calls come from that table; the DNA yielded D and trimming. The sample holds more than 65,000 clones, around 83% seen once. The J gene is TRBJ2-1, the V gene TRBV27; 10 nucleotides align to TRBD2. Sequencing input: peripheral blood. The source is a woman of 80 years or more with acute or convalescent COVID-19. CDR3 in amino acids: CASSFGAGGRFSYNEQFF. The CDR3 region has the DNA TGTGCCAGCAGTTTCGGAGCGGGGGGGCGATTCTCCTACAATGAGCAGTTCTTC.